A selection of T cell receptor beta chains follows, all from one sample in a study of blood T cell repertoires in COVID-19. Generated by immunoSEQ multiplex PCR, the TCRdb table keeps only in-frame clones and is missing some. This sample has over 250,000 clones, with roughly nine tenths found just once. Sample: PBMCs or T cells enriched from blood (not recorded which). All receptors derive from a woman aged 55-69 years who had recovered from COVID-19. Both conserved end residues are part of each CDR3. D genes are given only for firm matches. Only some rows state a clone size, as once, few, many or a class for expanded clones.

v_gene	d_gene	j_gene	abundance	CDR3aa	CDR3nt
TRBV10-2	TRBD1	TRBJ2-1	few	CASKKGQGPMELSYNEQFF	TGCGCCAGCAAAAAGGGACAGGGGCCGATGGAGTTATCCTACAATGAGCAGTTCTTC
TRBV24-1	TRBD2	TRBJ2-3	.	CATSGATSGGRSADTQYF	TGTGCCACCAGTGGGGCCACTAGCGGGGGACGGAGTGCAGATACGCAGTATTTT
TRBV10-2	.	TRBJ2-7	.	CASSESGQSREQYF	TGCGCCAGCAGTGAGTCCGGACAAAGTAGGGAGCAGTACTTC
TRBV28	.	TRBJ2-3	.	CASISGDTDTQYF	TGTGCCAGCATTTCCGGGGACACAGATACGCAGTATTTT
TRBV9	TRBD1	TRBJ2-1	.	CASSVSGTGGNEQFF	TGTGCCAGCAGCGTCTCTGGGACAGGGGGCAATGAGCAGTTCTTC
TRBV2	.	TRBJ1-1	.	CASRDKTGYTEAFF	TGTGCCAGCAGGGATAAAACAGGGTACACTGAAGCTTTCTTT
TRBV10-3	TRBD1	TRBJ2-7	.	CAISHQGQETYEQYF	TGTGCCATCAGTCACCAGGGACAGGAGACCTACGAGCAGTACTTC
TRBV30	.	TRBJ1-1	.	CAWSVPGVNTEAFF	TGTGCCTGGAGTGTACCGGGGGTTAACACTGAAGCTTTCTTT
TRBV10-2	.	TRBJ2-1	.	CASLQGFEQFF	TGCGCCAGTTTACAGGGATTTGAGCAGTTCTTC
TRBV9	.	TRBJ2-1	.	CASSVEQFYNEQFF	TGTGCCAGCAGCGTAGAACAGTTTTACAATGAGCAGTTCTTC
TRBV11-3	.	TRBJ2-7	.	CASSQDWYEQYF	TGTGCCAGCAGCCAGGACTGGTACGAGCAGTACTTC
TRBV19	TRBD2	TRBJ2-1	.	CASSQSGGNEQFF	TGTGCCAGTAGTCAATCGGGAGGAAATGAGCAGTTCTTC
TRBV9	.	TRBJ2-7	.	CASSPGPQDEQYF	TGTGCCAGCAGCCCCGGTCCCCAGGACGAGCAGTACTTC
TRBV7-8	TRBD2	TRBJ2-1	.	CASSLTSGGADYNEQFF	TGTGCCAGCAGCTTAACCAGCGGGGGGGCCGACTACAATGAGCAGTTCTTC
TRBV6-5	.	TRBJ1-3	.	CASTQGTGNTIYF	TGTGCCAGCACGCAGGGAACAGGAAACACCATATATTTT
TRBV5-1	.	TRBJ2-3	.	CASSGQSSTDTQYF	TGCGCCAGCAGCGGGCAATCTAGCACAGATACGCAGTATTTT
TRBV18	.	TRBJ1-1	.	CASSGGAAQNTEAFF	TGTGCCAGCTCAGGGGGGGCAGCCCAAAACACTGAAGCTTTCTTT
TRBV19	TRBD1	TRBJ1-2	.	CASGQGAFYGYTF	TGTGCCAGTGGACAGGGGGCATTCTATGGCTACACCTTC
TRBV10-3	.	TRBJ1-6	few	CAIGPTNSPLHF	TGTGCCATCGGGCCTACCAATTCACCCCTCCACTTT
TRBV18	.	TRBJ1-5	few	CASSPSTGGPNQPQHF	TGTGCCAGCTCACCCTCGACGGGGGGACCTAATCAGCCCCAGCATTTT
TRBV6-5	.	TRBJ1-2	.	CASSPISRGDQGYTF	TGTGCCAGCAGCCCCATAAGCAGGGGTGATCAGGGCTACACCTTC
TRBV7-9	TRBD1	TRBJ2-3	.	CASAIGQGPDTQYF	TGTGCCAGCGCAATCGGACAGGGGCCAGATACGCAGTATTTT
TRBV20-1	.	TRBJ1-4	.	CSASREKLFF	TGCAGTGCTAGTCGGGAAAAACTGTTTTTT
TRBV11-3	TRBD2	TRBJ2-1	.	CASSFLSGSAIYNEQFF	TGTGCCAGCAGCTTTTTAAGCGGGAGTGCTATCTACAATGAGCAGTTCTTC
TRBV10-1	TRBD2	TRBJ2-1	.	CASSASGSYNEQFF	TGCGCCAGCAGTGCTAGCGGATCTTACAATGAGCAGTTCTTC
TRBV5-8	.	TRBJ1-1	.	CASRPYTGGNTEAFF	TGTGCCAGCAGACCCTACACCGGAGGGAACACTGAAGCTTTCTTT
TRBV7-3	TRBD2	TRBJ2-1	once	CASSPVAGGWGEQFF	TGTGCCAGCAGTCCTGTAGCGGGTGGGTGGGGTGAGCAGTTCTTC
TRBV24-1	TRBD1	TRBJ1-5	.	CATSRGQIQPQHF	TGTGCCACCTCCAGGGGGCAAATACAGCCCCAGCATTTT
TRBV11-2	TRBD2	TRBJ2-5	.	CASSLGGAGVGETQYF	TGTGCCAGCAGCTTAGGCGGGGCGGGAGTGGGAGAGACCCAGTACTTC
TRBV28	TRBD1	TRBJ1-4	.	CASSTGGESTNEKLFF	TGTGCCAGCAGCACAGGGGGGGAGTCAACTAATGAAAAACTGTTTTTT
TRBV5-6	TRBD1	TRBJ1-2	.	CASSLQGSGGYTF	TGTGCCAGCAGCTTACAGGGGTCGGGTGGCTACACCTTC
TRBV6-5	.	TRBJ1-1	.	CASSDTEAFF	TGTGCCAGCTCGGACACTGAAGCTTTCTTT
TRBV30	.	TRBJ2-1	.	CAGGRPSDEQFF	TGTGCCGGAGGTCGTCCCAGCGATGAGCAGTTCTTC
TRBV6-5	TRBD2	TRBJ2-7	.	CASTRTSGLEQYF	TGTGCCAGCACCCGGACTAGCGGACTCGAGCAGTACTTC
TRBV18	.	TRBJ2-3	.	CASSPDIVTDTQYF	TGTGCCAGCTCACCGGACATAGTCACAGATACGCAGTATTTT
TRBV2	.	TRBJ2-3	.	CASVWQGATDTQYF	TGTGCCAGCGTTTGGCAGGGCGCCACAGATACGCAGTATTTT
TRBV28	TRBD2	TRBJ2-4	.	CASSFYRVSSGSPAKNIQYF	TGTGCCAGCAGTTTTTATAGGGTATCGAGCGGGAGTCCTGCCAAAAACATTCAGTACTTC
TRBV28	TRBD2	TRBJ2-7	.	CASSLLAGVMYEQYF	TGTGCCAGCAGCTTACTAGCGGGAGTTATGTACGAGCAGTACTTC
TRBV2	.	TRBJ1-2	.	CASSQGYGYTF	TGTGCCAGCAGCCAGGGATATGGCTACACCTTC
TRBV7-7	TRBD2	TRBJ2-5	.	CASSLAAGGLETQYF	TGTGCTAGCAGCTTGGCTGCGGGGGGGCTAGAGACCCAGTACTTC
TRBV5-4	.	TRBJ1-1	.	CASSFQDTEAFF	TGTGCCAGCAGCTTCCAGGACACTGAAGCTTTCTTT
TRBV4-1	TRBD2	TRBJ2-3	.	CASSQNGGRVTDTQYF	TGCGCCAGCAGCCAAAACGGCGGGAGAGTAACAGATACGCAGTATTTT
TRBV20-1	TRBD2	TRBJ2-1	.	CSANSGTRTFF	TGCAGTGCTAATTCCGGGACTAGAACATTCTTC
TRBV14	.	TRBJ2-1	.	CASSQWVGSYNEQFF	TGTGCCAGCAGCCAATGGGTAGGGAGCTACAATGAGCAGTTCTTC
TRBV3-1/TRBV3-2	.	TRBJ1-1	.	CASRSGTVYTEAFF	TGTGCCAGCAGAAGCGGGACGGTGTACACTGAAGCTTTCTTT
TRBV5-1	.	TRBJ2-1	.	CASSVAGGFEQFF	TGCGCCAGCAGCGTTGCAGGGGGGTTTGAGCAGTTCTTC
TRBV28	TRBD1	TRBJ1-6	few	CASSPGQLYSPLHF	TGTGCCAGCAGCCCGGGACAGCTGTATTCACCCCTCCACTTT
TRBV11-2	TRBD2	TRBJ2-7	.	CASSLSGIYEQYF	TGTGCCAGCAGTCTTAGCGGGATTTACGAGCAGTACTTC
TRBV30	TRBD1	TRBJ1-2	.	CAWSVHTGASYYGYTF	TGTGCCTGGAGTGTACATACAGGGGCTTCCTACTATGGCTACACCTTC
TRBV10-3	TRBD2	TRBJ2-7	few	CAISGGGAGAAYEQYF	TGTGCCATCAGTGGGGGGGGAGCGGGGGCCGCCTACGAGCAGTACTTC
TRBV2	TRBD1	TRBJ2-5	.	CASSVGQGGTQYF	TGTGCCAGCAGTGTAGGACAGGGGGGGACCCAGTACTTC
TRBV30	.	TRBJ2-5	once	CAGGATQRVTQYF	TGTGCCGGGGGGGCTACCCAGAGGGTGACCCAGTACTTC
TRBV5-1	.	TRBJ2-2	.	CASSLDRPNTGELFF	TGCGCCAGCAGCTTGGACAGACCGAACACCGGGGAGCTGTTTTTT
TRBV7-9	.	TRBJ1-2	.	CASSLGTEYSLYGYTF	TGTGCCAGCAGCTTAGGGACAGAATACTCACTTTATGGCTACACCTTC
TRBV19	TRBD1	TRBJ1-1	.	CASTWDRGVGTEAFF	TGTGCCAGTACCTGGGACAGGGGAGTCGGCACTGAAGCTTTCTTT
TRBV6-5	TRBD2	TRBJ2-5	.	CASSLETSGIETQYF	TGTGCCAGCAGTTTGGAGACTAGCGGGATTGAGACCCAGTACTTC
TRBV11-3	.	TRBJ1-4	.	CASRPNTAGGDEKLFF	TGTGCCAGCAGACCTAACACCGCCGGGGGGGATGAAAAACTGTTTTTT